This T cell receptor beta chain was captured in a study of blood T cell repertoires in COVID-19. The wider study: Material from acute and convalescent COVID-19 was sourced from the United States, Italy and Spain. PBMCs, B-cell-depleted T cells, or T cells were the source of the cDNA or gDNA that made up the material.

The germline CDR1 and CDR2 sequences are SGHTA and FQGTGA. The J segment lost 6 bases and the V segment lost 5 bases, leaving 10 bases of the junction unmatched. The CDR3 totals 15 residues. As handled by the study authors: Cell counts per sample came from amplifying reference gene primers. The table came from immunoSEQ multiplex PCR; TCRdb's copy has only in-frame clones and leaves some out. V, J and clone size reflect that table, while D and trimming were determined from the DNA. The sample yields 85,000 to 90,000 clones, less than 90% seen once. Sequenced sample: peripheral blood. The receptor was derived from a man at least 80 years old with active or convalescent COVID-19. The chain uses TRBV7-3 and TRBJ2-1; 7 bases are a match to TRBD1. In nucleotides, the CDR3 is TGTGCCAGCAGCCCGCGGGCTAGGGGGCTCAATGAGCAGTTCTTC. It encodes CASSPRARGLNEQFF.